This T cell receptor (beta chain) was recorded in a study of cytomegalovirus exposure and HLA in healthy donors. Overall study findings and caveats: Earlier analysis found most TCR beta V segments productive about 87% or about 30% of the time. In all likelihood, a cluster of highly shared sequence variants was a sequencing artifact. Common viral pathogens seemed, in a later analysis, to connect with several of the most significant clusters.

Healthy bone marrow donors made up the cohort. To note about this clone: Its antigen is currently unknown.

It was with 60 Vbeta and 13 Jbeta primers that the PCR ran. The data were produced by immunoSEQ multiplex PCR, yet TCRdb's version contains in-frame clones alone and is incomplete. The sample lists roughly 99,000 clones; more than 75% were seen once. This receptor was taken from a woman aged 40 to 55 in good health and CMV-seronegative. Input material: PBMCs.

The CDR3 sequence: CASTLDRDTF. DNA for the CDR3: TGTGCCAGCACCCTAGACAGGGACACCTTC. The chain links TRBV25-1 to TRBJ1-2; 7 nucleotides agree with TRBD1. The J segment lost 12 bases and the V segment lost 7 bases, leaving 5 bases of the junction unmatched. The CDR3 totals 10 residues. Germline V gives CDR1 MGHDK, CDR2 SYGVNS.